Described below is a single T cell receptor (beta chain) sequence and its context. The PCR employed 60 Vbeta primers together with 13 Jbeta primers. The table came from immunoSEQ multiplex PCR; TCRdb's copy has only in-frame clones and leaves some out. The sample gives under 65,000 clones, around 82% of which show up once; about 7.8% is in the top ten. The CDR3 contains 13 residues. Per the germline V gene, CDR1 is SNHLY and CDR2 is FYNNEI. J was trimmed by 4 bases and V by 4 bases; bases with no gene match: 3. The sample originates from a study of cytomegalovirus exposure and HLA in healthy donors. The clonotype was recovered from a man aged 25-40 years in good health and CMV-seropositive. The genes are TRBV2 and TRBJ1-1; 7 nucleotides line up with TRBD1. Sequencing was performed on PBMCs. CDR3 DNA: TGTGCCAGCAGTGGACAGGGTCCCACTGAAGCTTTCTTT. Its translation is CASSGQGPTEAFF.